Presented here are 17 T cell receptor beta chains from one specimen sequenced in a study of spatial heterogeneity in lung cancer. TCRdb reprocessed the 5' RACE reads with MiXCR, giving one entry per CDR3 protein. The table has about 9,800 distinct CDR3 sequences, 45% to 65% seen once; the top ten hold 25% to 35%. Study-wide results and caveats: How many expanded intratumoral alpha and beta TCRs were present tracked the tumor mutation count, which was a count of nonsynonymous mutations.

Described time point: sample taken at primary tumor resection. Which antigens these TCRs recognize remains unknown. Sequences were derived from lung tumor tissue, sampled at surgery. These receptors came from a female donor with early-stage non-small cell lung cancer.

As concerns this clonotype: This beta chain represents an off-target read in a library built for alpha chains; its size is of limited meaning. The chain recombines TRBV20-1 with TRBJ2-3; 12 bases are shared with TRBD2. CDR3 length: 14 amino acids. V dropped 5 bases and J dropped 4; count of bases not matched to a gene: 4. Germline lookup yields CDR1 DFQATT and CDR2 SNEGSKA (reference sequence). CDR3: CSAWTSGAADTQYF. The CDR3 DNA is TGCAGTGCTTGGACTAGCGGGGCTGCAGATACGCAGTATTTT.

This clonotype was detected only a few times. This beta chain turned up in a library designed for alpha chains; as an off-target read, its abundance says little. The chain links TRBV4-1 to TRBJ2-3, with TRBD2 as a possible D gene (7 bases). The germline V and J ends were trimmed by 4 bases and 4 bases, with 18 bases remaining between them. The CDR3 has 16 amino acids. Germline-derived CDR1 and CDR2 are MGHRA and YSYEKL. CDR3 in amino acids: CASSRSGGGESDTQYF. As DNA, the CDR3 is TGCGCCAGCAGCCGATCGGGCGGGGGCGAATCAGATACGCAGTATTTT.

With respect to this clonotype: Since it is a stray read in a library aimed at alpha chains, this beta chain has a size that is not meaningful. This chain links TRBV4-2 with TRBJ2-6; no reliable D call. The V gene's germline CDR1 is LGHNA and CDR2 YNFKEQ. Trimming removed 0 bases from V and 3 bases from J, with 9 bases in between. This CDR3 is 16 amino acids long. For the CDR3, the DNA is TGTGCCAGCAGCCAAGATTGGAACGGTGGGGCCAACGTCCTGACTTTC. This codes for CASSQDWNGGANVLTF.

In this sample, this clonotype turned up a few times. For a library built for alpha chains, this beta chain is a stray read; little rests on its size. For the CDR3, the DNA is TGTGCCAGCAGCCAGACTAGAGCAGGCACCGGGGAGCTGTTTTTT. The encoded protein is CASSQTRAGTGELFF. The chain couples TRBV7-2 to TRBJ2-2; tentatively, D is TRBD2 (6 bases). The CDR3 is 15 amino acids. In germline, CDR1 is SGHTA, CDR2 FQGNSA. Trimming removed 5 bases from V and 4 bases from J, with 14 bases in between.

For this clonotype: This beta chain is a stray read from a library made for alpha chains; its abundance is not meaningful. This sequence joins TRBV4-3 and TRBJ2-2; D gene ambiguous. This CDR3 has 15 residues. V gave up 0 bases and J gave up 4 bases, with 9 bases separating them. Germline CDR1 reads LGHNA; CDR2 reads YSLEER. The CDR3 reads CASSQDFRATGELFF. The CDR3 DNA reads as TGCGCCAGCAGCCAAGACTTTAGGGCCACCGGGGAGCTGTTTTTT.

Turning to this clonotype: This beta chain is off target for a library built for alpha chains, so its abundance means little. The chain carries TRBV4-3 and TRBJ1-1, with no clear D. The V end lost 4 bases, the J end lost 4 bases, and 19 bases lay between the germline ends. This CDR3 is built from 16 residues. Per the germline V gene, CDR1 is LGHNA and CDR2 is YSLEER. CDR3 region: CASSLWEGITGTEAFF. The CDR3, as DNA: TGCGCCAGCAGCCTTTGGGAAGGGATTACGGGCACTGAAGCTTTCTTT.

A remark on this clonotype: A library prepared for alpha chains yielded this beta chain as an off-target read; its size is of little meaning. The chain employs TRBV14 and TRBJ2-7; D tentatively fits TRBD1 or TRBD2 (6 bases each). Trimming pared 3 bases from V and 5 bases from J, leaving 14 bases between. This CDR3 spans 14 amino acids. In germline, CDR1 is SGHDN, CDR2 FVKESK. In nucleotides, the CDR3 is TGTGCCAGCAGCCAGACCCCGGGGGCCCACGAGCAGTACTTC. Amino acid sequence: CASSQTPGAHEQYF.

With regard to this clonotype: This beta chain is an unintended read in a library built for alpha chains; its size means little. This chain uses TRBV7-9 with TRBJ1-6; tentatively, D is TRBD1 (6 bases). The ends were cut back, 1 base at V and 10 bases at J, with 14 bases in the middle. Looked up from germline, CDR1 is SEHNR and CDR2 is FQNEAQ (reference sequence). The CDR3 length is 15 residues. The CDR3 loop is CASSLVSGGRSPLHF. Written as DNA, the CDR3 is TGTGCCAGCAGCTTAGTATCGGGGGGCCGCTCACCCCTCCACTTT.

In the case of this clonotype: This beta chain is a stray read from a library made for alpha chains; its abundance is not meaningful. This sequence joins TRBV7-9 and TRBJ2-5, with D tentatively TRBD2 (6 bases). Germline values: CDR1 SEHNR, CDR2 FQNEAQ (reference sequence). The CDR3 consists of 14 residues. Trimming removed 2 bases from V and 2 bases from J, with 9 bases in between. In DNA, the CDR3 is TGTGCCAGCAGCTTACTGGCGGGGCAAGAGACCCAGTACTTC. Its translation: CASSLLAGQETQYF. The full variable domain, rest sourced from reference TRBV7-9 and TRBJ2-5, is DTGVSQNPRHKITKRGQNVTFRCDPISEHNRLYWYRQTLGQGPEFLTYFQNEAQLEKSRLLSDRFSAERPKGSFSTLEIQRTEQGDSAMYLCASSLLAGQETQYFGPGTRLLVL.

Concerning this clonotype: For a library built for alpha chains, this beta chain is a stray read; little rests on its size. This rearrangement joins TRBV12-3 or TRBV12-4 to TRBJ2-5; TRBD2 is a possible D gene (5 bases). The V end lost 4 bases, the J end lost 7 bases, and 22 bases lay between the germline ends. CDR3 length: 16 residues. CDR3 protein: CASSSRLLTSLGTQYF. CDR3 bases: TGTGCCAGCAGTTCCCGACTCCTAACTAGTCTTGGGACCCAGTACTTC.

Of note for this clonotype: Found in a library prepared for alpha chains, this beta chain is an off-target read, and its abundance has little meaning. This chain links TRBV4-2 with TRBJ1-1; perhaps TRBD1 as D (6 bases). Germline assignment: CDR1 LGHNA and CDR2 YNFKEQ. The V end lost 5 bases, the J end lost 2 bases, and 9 bases lay between the germline ends. This CDR3 contains 13 residues. CDR3 region: CASSLGANTEAFF. The CDR3 DNA reads TGTGCCAGCAGCTTGGGGGCCAACACTGAAGCTTTCTTT.

This clonotype was seen a single time. Because this beta chain is a stray read in a library intended to capture alpha chains, its abundance should not be given much weight. This rearrangement joins TRBV7-3 to TRBJ2-1; no reliable D call. V was cut by 3 bases and J by 6 bases, with 12 bases left in between. The CDR3 has 14 amino acids. The germline V gene has CDR1 SGHTA and CDR2 FQGTGA. The CDR3 reads CASSLPTSANEQFF. The CDR3 DNA is TGTGCCAGCAGCTTGCCTACCTCGGCCAATGAGCAGTTCTTC.

About this clonotype itself: This beta chain is a stray read from a library made for alpha chains; its abundance is not meaningful. The chain employs TRBV20-1 and TRBJ2-7; D perhaps matches TRBD1 (6 bases). This CDR3 region has 16 residues. Germline V gene data show CDR1 as DFQATT and CDR2 as SNEGSKA (reference sequence). Trimming removed 0 bases at V and 3 bases at J, with 18 bases between. The CDR3 region is CSAREIRGRQLYEQYF. Here the CDR3 DNA reads TGCAGTGCTAGAGAAATTAGGGGGAGACAACTCTACGAGCAGTACTTC.

With regard to this clonotype: This beta chain is an unintended read in a library built for alpha chains; its size means little. The CDR3 loop is CSAPARWTQYF. Here the CDR3 DNA reads TGCAGTGCCCCGGCAAGGTGGACCCAGTACTTC. This rearrangement joins TRBV20-1 to TRBJ2-5; D uncertain. This CDR3 comprises 11 residues. V lost 6 bases and J 7 bases, leaving 12 bases between the germline ends. CDR1 DFQATT and CDR2 SNEGSKA come from the germline V gene (reference sequence).

As to this clonotype: With the library built for alpha chains, this beta chain is off target and its frequency is not meaningful. V is TRBV18 and J is TRBJ1-1; D perhaps matches TRBD1 (5 bases). The V and J ends lost 3 bases and 4 bases respectively, with 9 bases between them. Germline V CDR1 and CDR2: KGHSH, LQKENI. This CDR3 spans 13 amino acids. The CDR3 coding sequence is TGTGCCAGCTCACCCCGGGGGGTCACTGAAGCTTTCTTT. Protein sequence: CASSPRGVTEAFF.

This clonotype was counted only a few times. With the library built for alpha chains, this beta chain is off target and its frequency is not meaningful. This CDR3 reads CASSWAGYEQYF. CDR3 in DNA: TGTGCCAGCAGCTGGGCGGGTTACGAGCAGTACTTC. The rearrangement uses TRBV7-2 and TRBJ2-7, with D possibly matching TRBD2 (5 bases). The CDR3 is 12 residues long. V dropped 4 bases and J dropped 4 bases, with 8 bases sitting between them. The germline V gene has CDR1 SGHTA and CDR2 FQGNSA.

This clonotype was recorded only once. This beta chain is an unintended read in a library built for alpha chains; its size means little. The chain is built from TRBV7-8 and TRBJ2-3; 9 bases fit TRBD2. Germline-derived CDR1 and CDR2 are SGHVS and FQNEAQ. The CDR3 is made up of 15 amino acids. The V and J ends lost 5 bases and 1 base, in that order; junction bases with no gene match: 4. CDR3 sequence (DNA): TGTGCCAGCAGCCCTTGGACTAGCGGCACAGATACGCAGTATTTT. Its protein product is CASSPWTSGTDTQYF.